These 6 T cell receptor beta chains were all obtained from the same sample, sequenced in a study of blood T cell repertoires in COVID-19. The table came from immunoSEQ multiplex PCR; TCRdb's copy has only in-frame clones and leaves some out. This table holds around 260,000 clones, 80% to 95% found once. Sequenced: peripheral blood. These receptors originate from a woman aged 30 to 39 with COVID-19, enrolled during active disease.

The CDR3 sequence: CASRKDRDNSPLHF. The CDR3 bases are TGTGCCAGTCGGAAAGACAGGGATAATTCACCCCTCCACTTT. This sequence joins TRBV19 and TRBJ1-6; 7 bases match TRBD1. The CDR3 spans 14 residues. The germline CDR1 and CDR2 sequences are LNHDA and SQIVND (reference sequence). V gave up 8 bases and J gave up 5 bases; unmatched junction bases: 6.

The chain has TRBV5-1 and TRBJ1-5, with D tentatively TRBD1 (6 bases). Germline V CDR1 and CDR2: SGHRS, YFSETQ. Deletions cut 0 bases from V and 4 bases from J, with 8 bases between. This CDR3 is 14 amino acids long. The chain's CDR3 is CASSLGTANQPQHF. The CDR3 DNA sequence: TGCGCCAGCAGCTTGGGGACAGCGAATCAGCCCCAGCATTTT.

This clone was observed once. CDR3 sequence: CASRDRGNTEAFF. Written as DNA, the CDR3 is TGTGCCAGCCGGGACAGGGGGAACACTGAAGCTTTCTTT. The chain links TRBV19 to TRBJ1-1; 10 bases match TRBD1. The CDR3 is 13 residues long. Germline V gene sequence: CDR1 LNHDA, CDR2 SQIVND (reference sequence). The V gene end was trimmed by 9 bases and the J gene end by 1 base; junction bases not matched to a gene: 2. The full variable domain, its missing parts supplied by reference TRBV19 and TRBJ1-1, is DGGITQSPKYLFRKEGQNVTLSCEQNLNHDAMYWYRQDPGQGLRLIYYSQIVNDFQKGDIAEGYSVSREKKESFPLTVTSAQKNPTAFYLCASRDRGNTEAFFGQGTRLTVV.

The J gene is TRBJ1-1, the V gene TRBV5-4; D gene unclear. The germline CDR1 and CDR2 sequences are SGHNT and YYREEE (reference sequence). Deletions cut 2 bases from V and 3 bases from J, with 5 bases between. The CDR3 covers 12 residues. The CDR3 is CASSFRYTEAFF. The CDR3 nucleotides read TGTGCCAGCAGCTTTAGATACACTGAAGCTTTCTTT.

This clone appeared a single time. J is TRBJ1-1 and V is TRBV27; no clear D. V was trimmed by 6 bases and J by 1 base, leaving 9 bases between them. The CDR3 is made up of 13 amino acids. The germline CDR1 and CDR2 sequences are MNHEY and SMNVEV (reference sequence). The CDR3 here is CASSLKPNTEAFF. Written as DNA, the CDR3 is TGTGCCAGCAGCTTAAAGCCGAACACTGAAGCTTTCTTT.

In the case of this clone: The junction shows a germline mismatch at one end, possibly a read error. The chain uses TRBV5-1 and TRBJ1-2; 7 bases are a match to TRBD1. Germline lookup yields CDR1 SGHRS and CDR2 YFSETQ. This CDR3 has 15 residues. The CDR3 DNA follows: TGCGCCAGCAGCTTGCCTACATCGGAGGGGGCGAGAACCGCCTTC. This translates into CASSLPTSEGARTAF.